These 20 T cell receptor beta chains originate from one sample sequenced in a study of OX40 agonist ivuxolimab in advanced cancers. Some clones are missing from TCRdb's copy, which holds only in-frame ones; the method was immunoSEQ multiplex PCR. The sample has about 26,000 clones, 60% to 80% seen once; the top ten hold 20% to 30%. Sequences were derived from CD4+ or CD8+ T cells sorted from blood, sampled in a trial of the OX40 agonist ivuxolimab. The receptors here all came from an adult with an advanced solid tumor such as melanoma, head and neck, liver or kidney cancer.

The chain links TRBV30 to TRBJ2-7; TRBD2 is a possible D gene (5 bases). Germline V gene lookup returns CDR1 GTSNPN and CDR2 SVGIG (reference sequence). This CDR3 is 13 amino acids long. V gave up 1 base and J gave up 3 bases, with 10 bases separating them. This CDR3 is CAWSGREHYEQYF. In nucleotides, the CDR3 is TGTGCCTGGAGTGGCCGGGAACACTACGAGCAGTACTTC.

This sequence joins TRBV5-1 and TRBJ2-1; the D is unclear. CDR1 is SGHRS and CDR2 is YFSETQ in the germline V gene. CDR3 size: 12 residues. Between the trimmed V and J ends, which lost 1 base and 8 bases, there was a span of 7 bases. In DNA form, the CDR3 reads TGCGCCAGCAGCTTGATAGGGTATGAGCAGTTCTTC. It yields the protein CASSLIGYEQFF.

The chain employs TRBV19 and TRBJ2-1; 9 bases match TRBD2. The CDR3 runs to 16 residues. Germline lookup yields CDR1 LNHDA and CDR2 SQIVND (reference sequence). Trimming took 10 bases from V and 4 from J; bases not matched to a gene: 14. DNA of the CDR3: TGTGCCACTAAGCCCCAACCGGGACTAGCTTACAATGAGCAGTTCTTC. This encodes CATKPQPGLAYNEQFF.

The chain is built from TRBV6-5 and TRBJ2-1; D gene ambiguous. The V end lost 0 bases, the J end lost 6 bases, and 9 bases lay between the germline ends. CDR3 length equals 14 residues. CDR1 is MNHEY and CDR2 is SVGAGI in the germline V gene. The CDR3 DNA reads TGTGCCAGCAGTTACTCGATAGGGCTCAATGAGCAGTTCTTC. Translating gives CASSYSIGLNEQFF.

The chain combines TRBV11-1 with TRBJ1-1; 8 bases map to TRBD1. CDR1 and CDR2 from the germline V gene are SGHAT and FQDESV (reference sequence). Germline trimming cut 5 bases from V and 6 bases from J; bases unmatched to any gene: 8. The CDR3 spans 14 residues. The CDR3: CASSLTGVVAEAFF. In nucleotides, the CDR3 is TGTGCCAGCAGCCTGACAGGGGTCGTAGCTGAAGCTTTCTTT.

The CDR3 DNA sequence: TGTGCCAGCAGCCCCCCGGGGAGCTCTGGAAACACCATATATTTT. Its protein is CASSPPGSSGNTIYF. This chain links TRBV7-9 with TRBJ1-3; D is uncertain. CDR3 length: 15 residues. CDR1 is SEHNR, CDR2 FQNEAQ, per germline (reference sequence). The ends were cut back, 5 bases at V and 0 bases at J, with 11 bases in the middle.

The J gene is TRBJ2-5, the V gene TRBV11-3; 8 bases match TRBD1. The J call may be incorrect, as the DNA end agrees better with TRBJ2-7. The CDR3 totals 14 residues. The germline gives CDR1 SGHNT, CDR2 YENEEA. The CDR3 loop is CASSSTGATYEQYF. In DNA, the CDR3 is TGTGCCAGCAGCTCGACAGGGGCCACCTACGAGCAGTACTTC.

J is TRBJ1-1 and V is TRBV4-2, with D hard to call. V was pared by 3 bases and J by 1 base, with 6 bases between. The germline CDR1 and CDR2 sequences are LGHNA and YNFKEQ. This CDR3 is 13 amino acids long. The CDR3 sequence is CASSQGGNTEAFF. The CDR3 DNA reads TGTGCCAGCAGCCAGGGCGGGAACACTGAAGCTTTCTTT.

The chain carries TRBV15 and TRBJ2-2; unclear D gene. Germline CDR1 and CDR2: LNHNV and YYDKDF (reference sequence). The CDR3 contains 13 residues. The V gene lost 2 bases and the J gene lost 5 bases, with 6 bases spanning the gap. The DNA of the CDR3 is TGTGCCACCAGCAGAATAAGGACCGGGGAGCTGTTTTTT. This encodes CATSRIRTGELFF.

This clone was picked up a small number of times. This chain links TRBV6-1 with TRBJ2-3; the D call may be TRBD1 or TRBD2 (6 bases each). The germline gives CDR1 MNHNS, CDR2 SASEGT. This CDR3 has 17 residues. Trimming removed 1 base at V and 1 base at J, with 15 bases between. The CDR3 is CASSEGMGGGRTDTQYF. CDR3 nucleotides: TGTGCCAGCAGTGAAGGGATGGGGGGCGGTCGCACAGATACGCAGTATTTT.

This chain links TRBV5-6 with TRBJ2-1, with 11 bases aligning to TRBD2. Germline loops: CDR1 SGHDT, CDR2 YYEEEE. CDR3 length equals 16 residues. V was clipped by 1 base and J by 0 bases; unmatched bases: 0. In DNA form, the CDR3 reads TGTGCCAGCAGCTTGACTAGCGGGGGCTCCTACAATGAGCAGTTCTTC. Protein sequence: CASSLTSGGSYNEQFF.

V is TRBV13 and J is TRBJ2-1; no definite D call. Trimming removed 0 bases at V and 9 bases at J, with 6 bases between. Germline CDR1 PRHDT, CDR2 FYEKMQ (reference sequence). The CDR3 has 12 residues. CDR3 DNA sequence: TGTGCCAGCAGCTTAGGAGTCGGTGAGCAGTTCTTC. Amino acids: CASSLGVGEQFF. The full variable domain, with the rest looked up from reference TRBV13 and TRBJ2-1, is AAGVIQSPRHLIKEKRETATLKCYPIPRHDTVYWYQQGPGQDPQFLISFYEKMQSDKGSIPDRFSAQQFSDYHSELNMSSLELGDSALYFCASSLGVGEQFFGPGTRLTVL.

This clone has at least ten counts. This chain's CDR3 is CASSTVGGGQETQYF. Written as DNA, the CDR3 is TGTGCCAGCAGCACGGTCGGGGGGGGGCAAGAGACCCAGTACTTC. V and J are TRBV6-1 and TRBJ2-5, with 8 bases lining up with TRBD2. With V trimmed by 6 bases and J by 2 bases, 8 bases remained unmatched. The germline V gene has CDR1 MNHNS and CDR2 SASEGT. The CDR3 is 15 amino acids.

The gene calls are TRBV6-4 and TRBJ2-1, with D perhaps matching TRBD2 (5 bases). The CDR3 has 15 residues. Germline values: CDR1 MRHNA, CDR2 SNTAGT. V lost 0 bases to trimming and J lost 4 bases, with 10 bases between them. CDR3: CASSDSRGSYNEQFF. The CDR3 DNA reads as TGTGCCAGCAGTGACTCACGAGGGTCTTACAATGAGCAGTTCTTC.

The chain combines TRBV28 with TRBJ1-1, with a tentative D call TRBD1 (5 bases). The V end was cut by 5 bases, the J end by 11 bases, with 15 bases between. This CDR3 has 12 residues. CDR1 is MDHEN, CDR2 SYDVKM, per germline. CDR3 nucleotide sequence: TGTGCCAGCAGTGTTACAGGATTCGGGGCTTTCTTT. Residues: CASSVTGFGAFF.

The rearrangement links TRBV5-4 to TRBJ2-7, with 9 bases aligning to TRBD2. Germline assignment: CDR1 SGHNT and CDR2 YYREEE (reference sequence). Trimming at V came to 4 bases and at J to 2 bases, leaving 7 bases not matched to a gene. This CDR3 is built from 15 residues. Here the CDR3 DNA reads TGTGCCAGCAGCCGCGCGGGAGGGCCGGCCTACGAGCAGTACTTC. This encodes CASSRAGGPAYEQYF. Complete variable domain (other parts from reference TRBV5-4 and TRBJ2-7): ETGVTQSPTHLIKTRGQQVTLRCSSQSGHNTVSWYQQALGQGPQFIFQYYREEENGRGNFPPRFSGLQFPNYSSELNVNALELDDSALYLCASSRAGGPAYEQYFGPGTRLTVT.

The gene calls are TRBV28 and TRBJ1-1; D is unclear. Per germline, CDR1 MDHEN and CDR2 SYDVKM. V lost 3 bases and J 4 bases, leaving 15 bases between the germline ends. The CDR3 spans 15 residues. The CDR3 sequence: CASSFGLGGSTEAFF. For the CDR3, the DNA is TGTGCCAGCAGTTTCGGTCTGGGCGGGAGCACTGAAGCTTTCTTT.

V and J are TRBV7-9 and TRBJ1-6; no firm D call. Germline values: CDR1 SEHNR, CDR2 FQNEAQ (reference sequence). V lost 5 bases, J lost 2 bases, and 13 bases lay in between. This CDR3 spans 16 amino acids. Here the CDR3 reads CASSPALVTYNSPLHF. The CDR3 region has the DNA TGTGCCAGCAGCCCCGCCCTGGTCACCTATAATTCACCCCTCCACTTT.

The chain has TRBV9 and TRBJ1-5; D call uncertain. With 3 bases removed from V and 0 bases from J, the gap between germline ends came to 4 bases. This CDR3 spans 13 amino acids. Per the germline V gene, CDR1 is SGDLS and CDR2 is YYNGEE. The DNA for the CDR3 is TGTGCCAGCAGCGCCTCTAGCAATCAGCCCCAGCATTTT. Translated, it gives CASSASSNQPQHF.

CDR3 loop: CASNRNPTDTQYF. The CDR3 DNA sequence: TGTGCCAGCAACAGGAATCCCACAGATACGCAGTATTTT. The chain links TRBV13 to TRBJ2-3, with D possibly matching TRBD1 (5 bases). This CDR3 contains 13 residues. Trimming took off 7 bases at V and 2 bases at J, with 10 bases between the two ends. Germline CDR1 reads PRHDT; CDR2 reads FYEKMQ (reference sequence).